These 17 T cell receptor beta chains came from one sample sequenced in a study of patients and donors after allogeneic stem cell transplantation. MiXCR was run by TCRdb on the RT-PCR reads, yielding one entry per CDR3 protein. In the table there are approximately 99,000 distinct CDR3 sequences, 35% of which are singletons. Sequencing was done on a sample of blood, either unsorted or a sorted T cell fraction (not recorded which). The receptors shown here come from a human donor who was either an allogeneic HSCT recipient or a stem cell or donor lymphocyte infusion donor (not recorded which). It is not recorded whose cells these are; they may come from a transplant donor.

This clonotype was seen only a few times. The genes are TRBV12-3 or TRBV12-4 and TRBJ1-5; 7 positions agree with TRBD1. Trimming at V came to 6 bases and at J to 3 bases, leaving 11 bases not matched to a gene. CDR3 size: 16 residues. CDR3 bases: TGTGCCAGCAGCAGGACCCCGGGACAGCTCAATCAGCCCCAGCATTTT. This translates into CASSRTPGQLNQPQHF.

This rearrangement joins TRBV6-6 to TRBJ2-7, with 9 bases matching TRBD2. J lost 2 bases, V lost 5 bases, and 4 bases had no gene match. The CDR3 consists of 14 residues. Germline V gives CDR1 MNHNY, CDR2 SVGAGI (reference sequence). The CDR3 nucleotides are TGTGCCAGCAGTCGGAGCGGGAGGACCTACGAGCAGTACTTC. It yields the protein CASSRSGRTYEQYF.

This chain connects TRBV21-1 to TRBJ1-6; the D segment call TRBD1 is taken from the table without a DNA check. TRBV21-1 is a documented pseudogene. CDR3 size: 19 residues. The DNA for the CDR3 is TGTGCCAGCAGCAAACCAGATTTTGGGGGGGACAGCTTTAATTCACCCCTCCACTTT. Encoded protein: CASSKPDFGGDSFNSPLHF.

This CDR3 is CASNSYPAGGELFF. The CDR3 nucleotides read TGTGCCAGCAATAGTTATCCCGCCGGCGGGGAGCTGTTTTTT. The gene calls are TRBV6-2 or TRBV6-3 and TRBJ2-2; D ambiguous. CDR3 size: 14 residues. The germline V gene has CDR1 MNHEY and CDR2 SVGEGT. V was pared by 7 bases and J by 7 bases, with 16 bases between.

This clonotype was counted between two and nine times. The chain is built from TRBV29-1 and TRBJ1-2; D is uncertain. CDR3 size: 11 residues. The V and J ends lost 6 bases and 8 bases respectively, with 13 bases between them. Germline loops: CDR1 SQVTM, CDR2 ANQGSEA. CDR3 coding DNA: TGCAGCGTAGAGCGAACTCGGGGCTACACCTTC. Translated, it gives CSVERTRGYTF.

V and J are TRBV5-5 and TRBJ2-3; D call uncertain. Germline lookup yields CDR1 SGHKS and CDR2 YYEKEE (reference sequence). CDR3 length equals 13 residues. Trimming stripped 4 bases from V and 5 bases from J, with 11 bases between. The CDR3 DNA follows: TGTGCCAGCAGCGCCTCGAATCAAGATACGCAGTATTTT. It encodes CASSASNQDTQYF.

In this sample, this clonotype turned up a few times. The V call is TRBV4-3, the J call TRBJ1-2; 10 bases agree with TRBD1. The CDR3 has 14 amino acids. Germline V gene data show CDR1 as LGHNA and CDR2 as YSLEER. J was trimmed by 6 bases and V by 0 bases; bases with no gene match: 1. The CDR3 DNA sequence: TGCGCCAGCAGCCAAGAGGGGACAGGGGATGGCTACACCTTC. Protein product: CASSQEGTGDGYTF.

This clonotype came up a few times. V gene TRBV19 combines with J gene TRBJ1-2; no clear D gene. Trimming left V 3 bases short and J 9 bases short, with 14 bases between. CDR3 length: 13 residues. Germline values: CDR1 LNHDA, CDR2 SQIVND (reference sequence). Here the CDR3 DNA reads TGTGCCAGTAGTATCGGCCGAGACTGGAGCTACACCTTC. It encodes CASSIGRDWSYTF.

This rearrangement joins TRBV6-6 to TRBJ2-7; a weak D match, TRBD2 (6 bases). With 6 bases removed from V and 6 bases from J, the gap between germline ends came to 18 bases. The CDR3 has 14 residues. Germline CDR1 and CDR2: MNHNY and SVGAGI (reference sequence). CDR3 bases: TGTGCCAGCAGAACCGCCCCGGAGCGGGTCGAGCAGTACTTC. Its translation: CASRTAPERVEQYF.

This rearrangement joins TRBV12-3 or TRBV12-4 to TRBJ1-5, with 7 bases that match TRBD1. CDR3 size: 16 residues. V dropped 6 bases and J dropped 2; count of bases not matched to a gene: 10. CDR3 nucleotides: TGTGCCAGCAGCCCCGGGACAGTTTGGGGCAATCAGCCCCAGCATTTT. It encodes CASSPGTVWGNQPQHF.

A remark on this clonotype: One base away lies a much larger clone, so this may be a sequencing read error. The CDR3 loop is CSVRTGREGYTF. The CDR3 DNA is TGCAGTGTAAGGACAGGGAGGGAAGGCTACACCTTC. J is TRBJ1-2 and V is TRBV20-1; TRBD1 matches at 8 bases. The CDR3 is 12 residues long. The trim removed 7 bases at V and 8 bases at J, leaving 9 bases unmatched. The germline CDR1 and CDR2 sequences are DFQATT and SNEGSKA (reference sequence).

This clonotype turned up a few times. This chain uses TRBV19 with TRBJ2-6; the D gene could be TRBD1 or TRBD2 (6 bases each). CDR1 is LNHDA, CDR2 SQIVND, per germline (reference sequence). V was pared by 3 bases and J by 3 bases, with 9 bases between. The CDR3 is 15 amino acids. The CDR3 here is CASSIGGSGANVLTF. CDR3 DNA sequence: TGTGCCAGTAGTATCGGGGGCAGTGGGGCCAACGTCCTGACTTTC.

V and J are TRBV27 and TRBJ2-1; D gene unclear. V shed 0 bases and J shed 6 bases, with 6 bases lying between them. Germline assignment: CDR1 MNHEY and CDR2 SMNVEV (reference sequence). The CDR3 spans 13 residues. As DNA, the CDR3 is TGTGCCAGCAGTTTATCTAGCCTCAATGAGCAGTTCTTC. This gives the protein CASSLSSLNEQFF.

Many counts were recorded for this clonotype. The J gene is TRBJ1-1, the V gene TRBV29-1; 7 nucleotides line up with TRBD1. V trimming: 6 bases; J trimming: 7 bases; junction bases outside the gene matches: 8. The CDR3 is 12 amino acids. Looked up from germline, CDR1 is SQVTM and CDR2 is ANQGSEA. CDR3 region: CSVETGTDEAFF. The CDR3 DNA reads TGCAGCGTGGAGACAGGGACGGATGAAGCTTTCTTT.

The genes are TRBV7-6 and TRBJ1-4, with D hard to call. The length of the CDR3 is 14 residues. V lost 3 bases and J 3 bases, leaving 8 bases between the germline ends. The V gene's germline CDR1 is SGHVS and CDR2 FNYEAQ. For the CDR3, the DNA is TGTGCCAGCAGCTTTAGAGGGTCTAATGAAAAACTGTTTTTT. This sequence encodes CASSFRGSNEKLFF.

The CDR3 is CASSLLSGAPYYEQYF. Written as DNA, the CDR3 is TGTGCCAGCAGTTTGCTAAGCGGGGCCCCTTACTACGAGCAGTACTTC. The chain carries TRBV27 and TRBJ2-7, with 7 positions matching TRBD2. Germline CDR1 reads MNHEY; CDR2 reads SMNVEV (reference sequence). After removal of 3 bases from V and 3 bases from J, the junction contained 11 bases not matched to a gene. The CDR3 length is 16 residues.

J is TRBJ2-1 and V is TRBV7-9; D gene unclear. The CDR3 consists of 15 residues. CDR1 is SEHNR and CDR2 is FQNEAQ in the germline V gene (reference sequence). The germline V and J ends were trimmed by 7 bases and 8 bases, with 21 bases remaining between them. The CDR3, as DNA: TGTGCCAGCACCTATTTTTTGAATGGGTTTTATGAGCAGTTCTTC. Residues: CASTYFLNGFYEQFF.